This TCR beta chain derives from a study of shared clonotypes between healthy human individuals. Regarding the study as a whole: As a rule, naive subsets had a larger estimated richness than memory subsets.

J was trimmed by 1 base and V by 5 bases; bases with no gene match: 3. This CDR3 is built from 13 residues. Germline assignment: CDR1 SQVTM and CDR2 ANQGSEA. Remarks on this clone: Antigen specificity is unknown.

Researchers reported that CD8 memory united CD45RO+ cells with CCR7-negative CD45RA+ TemRA cells. Using immunoSEQ multiplex PCR, the repertoire was profiled, and TCRdb retains in-frame clones only, with some absent. The repertoire holds approximately 710,000 clones, with about 90% as singletons. Sequenced input: memory CD8+ T cells from PBMCs. The subset is: CD45RO+ cells pooled with CCR7-negative TemRA cells. The receptor comes from a man between 18 and 35 years old in good health. Some clones in this sample may be carry-over from other donors' samples. This chain connects TRBV29-1 to TRBJ1-2; 8 nucleotides line up with TRBD1. The CDR3 region is CSVRQGINYGYTF. As DNA, the CDR3 is TGCAGCGTTAGACAGGGGATTAACTATGGCTACACCTTC.